A single sample gave rise to the 12 T cell receptor beta chains below, sequenced in a study of blood T cell repertoires in COVID-19. Here immunoSEQ multiplex PCR was the method, and the copy in TCRdb shows in-frame clones only, minus some. The repertoire holds tens of thousands of clones, around 85% seen once, with roughly 1.2% in the top ten. Material: peripheral blood. The receptors originated from a man aged 35-49 years with acute or convalescent COVID-19.

This chain uses TRBV5-6 with TRBJ2-5; possibly TRBD2 for D (6 bases). This CDR3 region has 13 residues. Germline V gives CDR1 SGHDT, CDR2 YYEEEE. V gave up 6 bases and J gave up 5 bases, with 14 bases separating them. The CDR3 protein is CASTQWGVETQYF. The CDR3 bases are TGTGCCAGCACCCAGTGGGGGGTTGAGACCCAGTACTTC.

The J gene is TRBJ1-2, the V gene TRBV29-1; D might be TRBD1 (5 bases). V shed 0 bases and J shed 4 bases, with 15 bases lying between them. This CDR3 is 15 amino acids long. Per the germline V gene, CDR1 is SQVTM and CDR2 is ANQGSEA. CDR3 residues: CSVEEDRALGYGYTF. The CDR3 region has the DNA TGCAGCGTTGAAGAAGACAGAGCCCTTGGCTATGGCTACACCTTC.

This clone was counted a single time. This sequence joins TRBV30 and TRBJ1-1; D perhaps matches TRBD1 (6 bases). Trimming left V 0 bases short and J 8 bases short, with 19 bases between. The CDR3 sequence is 15 residues long. Germline V gives CDR1 GTSNPN, CDR2 SVGIG (reference sequence). Written as DNA, the CDR3 is TGTGCCTGGAGTGTACGGGGGGCGGGAGGTTTGGAAGCTTTCTTT. This sequence encodes CAWSVRGAGGLEAFF. The variable domain in full, completed from reference TRBV30 and TRBJ1-1, reads SQTIHQWPATLVQPVGSPLSLECTVEGTSNPNLYWYRQAAGRGLQLLFYSVGIGQISSEVPQNLSASRPQDRQFILSSKKLLLSDSGFYLCAWSVRGAGGLEAFFGQGTRLTVV.

A single count supports this clone. This sequence joins TRBV6-5 and TRBJ1-3; D uncertain. The V end was cut by 0 bases, the J end by 3 bases, with 12 bases between. CDR1 and CDR2 (germline): MNHEY, SVGAGI. This CDR3 has 16 residues. The DNA for the CDR3 is TGTGCCAGCAGTTACTCGAGGGTGAATGGTGGAAACACCATATATTTT. Translated: CASSYSRVNGGNTIYF.

The chain uses TRBV10-3 and TRBJ1-2; 7 bases map to TRBD1. The CDR3 extends over 19 amino acids. CDR1 and CDR2 (germline): ENHRY, SYGVKD. V trimming: 4 bases; J trimming: 0 bases; junction bases outside the gene matches: 17. This chain's CDR3 is CAISGGLGDSLVSNYGYTF. For the CDR3, the DNA is TGTGCCATCAGTGGCGGTCTCGGGGACAGCCTAGTATCTAACTATGGCTACACCTTC.

This rearrangement joins TRBV5-4 to TRBJ2-7; D may be TRBD2 (6 bases). V gave up 4 bases and J gave up 4 bases, with 27 bases separating them. This CDR3 is 18 amino acids long. Germline V gene data show CDR1 as SGHNT and CDR2 as YYREEE (reference sequence). The DNA of the CDR3 is TGTGCCAGCAGCCACGCCACGGCGGGGATAGCGGTCGGATACGAGCAGTACTTC. Its translation is CASSHATAGIAVGYEQYF.

J is TRBJ1-1 and V is TRBV18, with D unclear. The ends were cut back, 4 bases at V and 1 base at J, with 4 bases in the middle. Per germline, CDR1 KGHSH and CDR2 LQKENI. This CDR3 has 12 residues. CDR3 DNA: TGTGCCAGCTCACGAGCGAACACTGAAGCTTTCTTT. Translation: CASSRANTEAFF.

The chain links TRBV19 to TRBJ1-3; D not resolved. The CDR3 extends over 13 amino acids. Trimming left V 8 bases short and J 0 bases short, with 8 bases between. CDR1 and CDR2 from the germline V gene are LNHDA and SQIVND (reference sequence). CDR3 DNA: TGTGCCAGTCGCGGTCCCTCTGGAAACACCATATATTTT. Translation gives CASRGPSGNTIYF.

The V gene is TRBV27, the J gene TRBJ1-1, with D perhaps TRBD1 (6 bases). Germline assignment: CDR1 MNHEY and CDR2 SMNVEV (reference sequence). This CDR3 spans 14 amino acids. Deletions cut 3 bases from V and 0 bases from J, with 8 bases between. The CDR3 here is CASSFRGMNTEAFF. The DNA for the CDR3 is TGTGCCAGCAGTTTCAGGGGTATGAACACTGAAGCTTTCTTT.

The chain couples TRBV18 to TRBJ1-2, with 9 bases that match TRBD1. This CDR3 has 16 amino acids. CDR1 is KGHSH and CDR2 is LQKENI in the germline V gene. Trimming at V came to 2 bases and at J to 4 bases, leaving 8 bases not matched to a gene. The CDR3, as DNA: TGTGCCAGCTCACCAGAGGGACAGGGCCAGGGCTATGGCTACACCTTC. This translates into CASSPEGQGQGYGYTF.

In its sample, this clone was seen once. V usage is TRBV19 and J usage is TRBJ2-5; 7 positions agree with TRBD1. The germline gives CDR1 LNHDA, CDR2 SQIVND (reference sequence). V shed 6 bases and J 5 bases; nucleotides not matched to a gene: 9. The CDR3 runs to 14 residues. CDR3 bases: TGTGCCAGTAGGTTGGACAGGCGAGGGGAGACCCAGTACTTC. Its translation is CASRLDRRGETQYF.

The V and J genes are TRBV24-1 and TRBJ1-6; D ambiguous. The V end lost 2 bases, the J end lost 5 bases, and 18 bases lay between the germline ends. Looked up from germline, CDR1 is KGHDR and CDR2 is SFDVKD. The CDR3 totals 18 residues. CDR3 in DNA: TGTGCCACCAGTGATTCGGGATGGTCCAGATTGGATAATTCACCCCTCCACTTT. Encoded protein: CATSDSGWSRLDNSPLHF.